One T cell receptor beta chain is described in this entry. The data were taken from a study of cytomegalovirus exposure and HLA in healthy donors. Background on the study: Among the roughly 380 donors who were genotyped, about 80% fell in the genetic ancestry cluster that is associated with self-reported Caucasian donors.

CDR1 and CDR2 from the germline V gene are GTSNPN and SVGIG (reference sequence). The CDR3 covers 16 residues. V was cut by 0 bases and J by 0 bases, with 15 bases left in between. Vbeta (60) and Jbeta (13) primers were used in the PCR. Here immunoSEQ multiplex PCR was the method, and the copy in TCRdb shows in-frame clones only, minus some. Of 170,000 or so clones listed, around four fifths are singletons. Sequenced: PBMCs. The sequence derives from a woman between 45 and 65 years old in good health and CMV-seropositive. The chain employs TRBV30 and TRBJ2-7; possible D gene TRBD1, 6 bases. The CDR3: CAWSVWDTTISYEQYF. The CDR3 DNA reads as TGTGCCTGGAGTGTATGGGACACTACTATCTCCTACGAGCAGTACTTC.